The 19 T cell receptor beta chains in this list originate from one sample, sequenced in a study of CD4 T cells in relation to SARS-CoV-2 and coronaviruses. The unexposed donors gave CD4+ T cells in 2011-2018, prior to COVID-19. Isolation of CD4+ T cells took place after roughly nine days in culture. These receptors have no known antigen. Clones were sequenced by immunoSEQ multiplex PCR, and TCRdb holds only the in-frame ones, with some missing. The table has tens of thousands of clones, 75% to 80% seen once. What was sequenced was CD4+ T cells from PBMCs, cultured in vitro. All receptors come from a human donor in good health.

The chain joins TRBV24-1 to TRBJ2-3, with TRBD1 as a possible D gene (6 bases). This CDR3 is 15 amino acids long. Germline-derived CDR1 and CDR2 are KGHDR and SFDVKD. V gave up 6 bases and J gave up 0 bases, with 12 bases separating them. The CDR3 bases are TGTGCCACCAGTCAGTCAGGGGATAGCACAGATACGCAGTATTTT. Translating gives CATSQSGDSTDTQYF.

The gene calls are TRBV4-3 and TRBJ2-1; D remains unclear. Trimming cost V 0 bases and J 0 bases, with 6 bases left between them. Germline CDR1 reads LGHNA; CDR2 reads YSLEER. The CDR3 has 15 amino acids. CDR3 loop: CASSQDTYSYNEQFF. DNA of the CDR3: TGCGCCAGCAGCCAAGATACTTACTCCTACAATGAGCAGTTCTTC.

CDR3 sequence: CASSTQGPVTDTQYF. For the CDR3, the DNA is TGTGCCAGCTCAACACAAGGGCCGGTCACAGATACGCAGTATTTT. V usage is TRBV18 and J usage is TRBJ2-3; no clear D. This CDR3 is 15 amino acids long. The germline gives CDR1 KGHSH, CDR2 LQKENI. V lost 5 bases, J lost 2 bases, and 14 bases lay in between.

The rearrangement uses TRBV19 and TRBJ1-1; tentative D call: TRBD1 (5 bases). V shed 7 bases and J shed 0 bases, with 12 bases lying between them. Per the germline V gene, CDR1 is LNHDA and CDR2 is SQIVND (reference sequence). The CDR3 length is 14 residues. CDR3 residues: CASMTVNMNTEAFF. The CDR3 DNA reads as TGTGCCAGTATGACAGTGAACATGAACACTGAAGCTTTCTTT.

The chain uses TRBV7-2 and TRBJ2-7, with 8 bases identical to TRBD1. Germline-derived CDR1 and CDR2 are SGHTA and FQGNSA. J lost 2 bases, V lost 4 bases, and 4 bases had no gene match. This CDR3 region has 14 residues. The CDR3 sequence is CASSYGQGTYEQYF. The CDR3 DNA sequence: TGTGCCAGCAGCTACGGACAGGGTACCTACGAGCAGTACTTC.

J is TRBJ2-2 and V is TRBV5-5, with TRBD1 as a possible D gene (5 bases). CDR3 length equals 13 residues. Trimming took off 6 bases at V and 5 bases at J, with 11 bases between the two ends. Germline CDR1 and CDR2: SGHKS and YYEKEE (reference sequence). In DNA, the CDR3 is TGTGCCAGCACGGCAGGGTGGACCGGGGAGCTGTTTTTT. Protein product: CASTAGWTGELFF.

In this sample, this clone turned up a few times. This sequence joins TRBV4-3 and TRBJ1-5; TRBD1 is a possible D gene (5 bases). Per germline, CDR1 LGHNA and CDR2 YSLEER. V gave up 0 bases and J gave up 13 bases, with 13 bases separating them. This CDR3 is 13 amino acids long. The DNA of the CDR3 is TGCGCCAGCAGCCAAGATGACGGGACCCTACAGCATTTT. Amino acid sequence: CASSQDDGTLQHF.

The genes are TRBV28 and TRBJ2-5, with TRBD2 identical over 8 bases. The CDR3 contains 14 residues. Germline lookup yields CDR1 MDHEN and CDR2 SYDVKM. Trimming cost V 6 bases and J 4 bases; bases outside gene matches: 7. CDR3 sequence reads: CASRAGGEGETQYF. DNA of the CDR3: TGTGCCAGCAGGGCCGGGGGGGAGGGAGAGACCCAGTACTTC. Combining the CDR3 with reference TRBV28 and TRBJ2-5 gives the whole variable domain DVKVTQSSRYLVKRTGEKVFLECVQDMDHENMFWYRQDPGLGLRLIYFSYDVKMKEKGDIPEGYSVSREKKERFSLILESASTNQTSMYLCASRAGGEGETQYFGPGTRLLVL.

The chain joins TRBV7-9 to TRBJ1-1; D unresolved. This CDR3 spans 12 amino acids. V lost 2 bases to trimming and J lost 3 bases, with 4 bases between them. Germline assignment: CDR1 SEHNR and CDR2 FQNEAQ (reference sequence). Here the CDR3 DNA reads TGTGCCAGCAGCTTACCGCACACTGAAGCTTTCTTT. It encodes CASSLPHTEAFF.

The chain is built from TRBV4-1 and TRBJ2-6; 8 bases are a match to TRBD2. The CDR3 contains 20 residues. The germline gives CDR1 MGHRA, CDR2 YSYEKL. J lost 3 bases, V lost 7 bases, and 20 bases had no gene match. The CDR3 DNA sequence: TGCGCCAGCAAGCGGGGACCGGGACTAGAGAGGAGGGATGGGGCCAACGTCCTGACTTTC. Translated: CASKRGPGLERRDGANVLTF.

V is TRBV19 and J is TRBJ1-5, with a tentative D call TRBD1 (6 bases). The CDR3 has 15 residues. The V and J ends lost 1 base and 5 bases respectively, with 12 bases between them. In germline, CDR1 is LNHDA, CDR2 SQIVND (reference sequence). The chain's CDR3 is CASSIGGGADQPQHF. The CDR3 DNA reads TGTGCCAGTAGTATAGGAGGGGGGGCGGATCAGCCCCAGCATTTT.

The CDR3 here is CSVGSTGYGYTF. The CDR3 nucleotides are TGCAGCGTTGGGAGCACGGGGTATGGCTACACCTTC. This chain connects TRBV29-1 to TRBJ1-2, with D unresolved. This CDR3 has 12 amino acids. Germline V gene lookup returns CDR1 SQVTM and CDR2 ANQGSEA. The germline V and J ends were trimmed by 4 bases and 5 bases, with 11 bases remaining between them.

J is TRBJ1-5 and V is TRBV6-8; a possible D gene is TRBD1 (5 bases). CDR3 size: 18 residues. Looked up from germline, CDR1 is MNHGY and CDR2 is SAAAGT. The V end lost 6 bases, the J end lost 1 base, and 22 bases lay between the germline ends. CDR3: CASSGRDSRPESNQPQHF. For the CDR3, the DNA is TGTGCCAGCAGCGGACGGGACTCTAGGCCGGAGAGCAATCAGCCCCAGCATTTT.

V is TRBV6-1 and J is TRBJ1-4; D perhaps matches TRBD1 (6 bases). Trimming stripped 2 bases from V and 7 bases from J, with 11 bases between. CDR1 MNHNS and CDR2 SASEGT come from the germline V gene. The CDR3 loop spans 14 amino acids. The CDR3 protein is CASSERGASEKLFF. Here the CDR3 DNA reads TGTGCCAGCAGTGAACGGGGGGCTAGTGAAAAACTGTTTTTT.

The chain employs TRBV30 and TRBJ1-5; D is undetermined. V dropped 0 bases and J dropped 3 bases, with 9 bases sitting between them. Germline values: CDR1 GTSNPN, CDR2 SVGIG (reference sequence). The CDR3 has 14 residues. The CDR3 is CAWSVGRDNQPQHF. The CDR3 DNA follows: TGTGCCTGGAGTGTAGGACGGGACAATCAGCCCCAGCATTTT.

The chain links TRBV11-2 to TRBJ1-6, with D possibly matching TRBD1 (5 bases). V dropped 8 bases and J dropped 9 bases, with 23 bases sitting between them. This CDR3 has 16 amino acids. CDR1 SGHAT and CDR2 FQNNGV come from the germline V gene. The CDR3 bases are TGTGCCAGCTCTCCCCGGGACCCTAGGGAGGGTTCACCCCTCCACTTT. Residues: CASSPRDPREGSPLHF.

The V call is TRBV21-1, the J call TRBJ1-2; the table's D call, TRBD1, was not checked against the DNA. TRBV21-1 is marked as a pseudogene. The CDR3 loop spans 15 amino acids. The CDR3 sequence: CASSKALGAHYGYTF. CDR3 nucleotides: TGTGCCAGCAGCAAAGCGCTTGGGGCTCACTATGGCTACACCTTC.

The J gene is TRBJ1-2, the V gene TRBV2; D uncertain. CDR3 length equals 16 residues. Between the trimmed V and J ends, which lost 3 bases and 0 bases, there was a span of 14 bases. Germline values: CDR1 SNHLY, CDR2 FYNNEI. CDR3 coding DNA: TGTGCCAGCAGTGACGCTGCTAGGGTCCCTAACTATGGCTACACCTTC. This codes for CASSDAARVPNYGYTF.

V is TRBV4-1 and J is TRBJ2-7, with D possibly matching TRBD2 (5 bases). The V gene's germline CDR1 is MGHRA and CDR2 YSYEKL. With 0 bases removed from V and 2 bases from J, the gap between germline ends came to 14 bases. The CDR3 runs 16 residues. The CDR3 region has the DNA TGCGCCAGCAGCCAAGATATGGCCCGGGGAACCTACGAGCAGTACTTC. This sequence encodes CASSQDMARGTYEQYF.